This T cell receptor (beta chain) comes out of a study of shared clonotypes between healthy human individuals. The study, taken as a whole, reports: The diversity represented, both genetic and in exposure history, was limited by few donors. Naive CD4 clonotypes overlapped across a handful of donors at roughly 5.1%.

The CDR3 contains 14 residues. Per germline, CDR1 GTSNPN and CDR2 SVGIG (reference sequence). V shed 2 bases and J 4 bases; nucleotides not matched to a gene: 4. A deep-level run was used for the assay. Assay: immunoSEQ multiplex PCR; the TCRdb copy retains only in-frame clones and omits some. The sample lists about 2.4 million clones, 90% to 95% occurring once. Notes on this clone: The target antigen is unknown.

The chain couples TRBV30 to TRBJ2-4; 8 nucleotides match TRBD1. The sequence derives from a man aged 18 to 29 in good health. Some clones in this sample may be carry-over from other donors' samples. Sequenced material: naive CD4+ T cells from PBMCs. Subset denoted: CD45RA+ positively selected. Here the CDR3 DNA reads TGTGCCTGGAGTTATGACAGGGGAAAAAACATTCAGTACTTC. Protein: CAWSYDRGKNIQYF.